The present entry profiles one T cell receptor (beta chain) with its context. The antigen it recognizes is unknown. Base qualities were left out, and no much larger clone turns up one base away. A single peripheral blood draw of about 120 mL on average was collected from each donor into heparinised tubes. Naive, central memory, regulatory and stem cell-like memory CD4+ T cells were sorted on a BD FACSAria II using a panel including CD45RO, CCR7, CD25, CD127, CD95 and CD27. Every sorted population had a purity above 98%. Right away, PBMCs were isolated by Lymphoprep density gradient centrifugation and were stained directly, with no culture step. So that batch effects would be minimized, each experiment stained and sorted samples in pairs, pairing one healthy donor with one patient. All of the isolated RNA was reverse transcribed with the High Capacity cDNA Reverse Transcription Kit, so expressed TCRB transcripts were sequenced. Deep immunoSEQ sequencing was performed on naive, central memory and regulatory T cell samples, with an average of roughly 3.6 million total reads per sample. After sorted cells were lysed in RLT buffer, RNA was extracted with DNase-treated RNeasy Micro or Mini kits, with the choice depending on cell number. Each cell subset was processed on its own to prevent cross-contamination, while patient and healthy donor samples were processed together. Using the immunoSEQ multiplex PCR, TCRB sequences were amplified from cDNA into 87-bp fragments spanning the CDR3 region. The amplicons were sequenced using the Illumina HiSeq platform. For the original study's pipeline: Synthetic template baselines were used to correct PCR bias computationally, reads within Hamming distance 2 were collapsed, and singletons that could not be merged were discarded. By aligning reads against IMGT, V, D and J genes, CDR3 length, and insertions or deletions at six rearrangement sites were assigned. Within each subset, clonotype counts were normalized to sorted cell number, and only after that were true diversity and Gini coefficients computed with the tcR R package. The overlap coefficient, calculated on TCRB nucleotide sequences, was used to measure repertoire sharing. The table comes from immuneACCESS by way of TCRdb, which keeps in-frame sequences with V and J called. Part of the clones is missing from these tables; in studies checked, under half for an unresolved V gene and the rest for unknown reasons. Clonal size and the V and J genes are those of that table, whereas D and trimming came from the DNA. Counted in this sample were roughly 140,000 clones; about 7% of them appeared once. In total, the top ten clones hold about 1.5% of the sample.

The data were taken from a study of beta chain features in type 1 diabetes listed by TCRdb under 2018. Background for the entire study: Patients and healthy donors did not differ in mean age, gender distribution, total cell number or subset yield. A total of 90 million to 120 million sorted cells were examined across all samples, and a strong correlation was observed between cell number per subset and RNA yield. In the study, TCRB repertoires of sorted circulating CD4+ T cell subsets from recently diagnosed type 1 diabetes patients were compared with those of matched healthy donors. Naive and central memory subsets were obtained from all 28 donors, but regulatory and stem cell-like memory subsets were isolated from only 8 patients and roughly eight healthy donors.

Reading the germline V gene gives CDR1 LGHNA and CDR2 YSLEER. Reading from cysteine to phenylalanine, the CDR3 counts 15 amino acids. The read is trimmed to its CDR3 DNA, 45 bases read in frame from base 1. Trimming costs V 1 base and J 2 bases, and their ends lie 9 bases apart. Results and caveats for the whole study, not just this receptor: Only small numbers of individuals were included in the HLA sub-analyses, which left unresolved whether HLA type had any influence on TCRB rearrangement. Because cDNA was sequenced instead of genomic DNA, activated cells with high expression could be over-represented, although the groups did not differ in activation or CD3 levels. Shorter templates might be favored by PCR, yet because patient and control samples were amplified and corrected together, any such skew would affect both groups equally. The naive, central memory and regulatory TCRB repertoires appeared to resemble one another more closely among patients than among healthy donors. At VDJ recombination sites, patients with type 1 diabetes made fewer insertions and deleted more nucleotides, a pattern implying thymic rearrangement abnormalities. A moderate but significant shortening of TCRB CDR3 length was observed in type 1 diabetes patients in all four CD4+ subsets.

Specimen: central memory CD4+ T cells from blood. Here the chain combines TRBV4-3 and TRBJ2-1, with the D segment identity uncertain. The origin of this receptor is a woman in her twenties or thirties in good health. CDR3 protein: CASSQVSLPYNEQFF. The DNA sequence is TGCGCCAGCAGCCAAGTTTCACTCCCCTACAATGAGCAGTTCTTC.